The rows below give T cell receptor beta chains drawn from one sample of a study of long-term antiretroviral therapy in people with HIV. TCRdb keeps only in-frame clones here, not all; method: immunoSEQ multiplex PCR. Of over 25,000 clones listed, 80% to 90% are singletons. The starting material was unsorted PBMCs, obtained 3 years after starting antiretroviral therapy. All receptors come from a man aged 40-55 years with HIV. The CDR3 runs from the conserved cysteine through the conserved F or W. Each record gives: V gene, J gene, D gene, clone size, CDR3 DNA, CDR3 protein. A D gene is named only where the DNA matches it firmly. Some rows mark clone size as missing; the rest say once, few, many or name a class of expanded clone.

V gene: TRBV10-2; J gene: TRBJ1-6; D gene: -; clone size: few; CDR3 DNA: TGCGCCAGCAGGGAAGGGAAGAATTCACCCCTCCACTTT; CDR3 protein: CASREGKNSPLHF
V gene: TRBV7-7; J gene: TRBJ2-1; D gene: -; clone size: -; CDR3 DNA: TGTGCCAGCAGCGTCCTCCCATACAATGAGCAGTTCTTC; CDR3 protein: CASSVLPYNEQFF
V gene: TRBV27; J gene: TRBJ2-7; D gene: TRBD1; clone size: few; CDR3 DNA: TGTGCCAGCAGACAGGGGGCTTGGGAGCAGTACTTC; CDR3 protein: CASRQGAWEQYF
V gene: TRBV27; J gene: TRBJ2-5; D gene: -; clone size: -; CDR3 DNA: TGTGCCAGCAGCCCCCTTACAGGGCTTGAGACCCAGTACTTC; CDR3 protein: CASSPLTGLETQYF
V gene: TRBV4-3; J gene: TRBJ2-7; D gene: -; clone size: -; CDR3 DNA: TGCGCCAGCAGCCGGGGCCGTGACACCTACGAGCAGTACTTC; CDR3 protein: CASSRGRDTYEQYF
V gene: TRBV6-5; J gene: TRBJ1-2; D gene: -; clone size: -; CDR3 DNA: TGTGCCAGCAGTTCAGACCACGGGGGCTACACCTTC; CDR3 protein: CASSSDHGGYTF
V gene: TRBV5-1; J gene: TRBJ1-5; D gene: -; clone size: -; CDR3 DNA: TGCGCCAGCCGTGTTGGTGATAGCAATCAGCCCCAGCATTTT; CDR3 protein: CASRVGDSNQPQHF
V gene: TRBV10-2; J gene: TRBJ2-1; D gene: TRBD2; clone size: -; CDR3 DNA: TGCGCCAGCAGTGAGGATAGCGGGTACGACAATGAGCAGTTCTTC; CDR3 protein: CASSEDSGYDNEQFF
V gene: TRBV14; J gene: TRBJ1-2; D gene: TRBD1; clone size: -; CDR3 DNA: TGTGCCAGCAGCCAATACGGACAGGGGGACTATGGCTACACCTTC; CDR3 protein: CASSQYGQGDYGYTF
V gene: TRBV29-1; J gene: TRBJ2-7; D gene: TRBD1; clone size: -; CDR3 DNA: TGCAGCGTTGAAGATTTCGACGGGACAGAACTCTCCTACGAGCAGTACTTC; CDR3 protein: CSVEDFDGTELSYEQYF
V gene: TRBV5-5; J gene: TRBJ2-5; D gene: -; clone size: -; CDR3 DNA: TGTGCCAGCAGATTTCAGGGGTCCCAAGAGACCCAGTACTTC; CDR3 protein: CASRFQGSQETQYF
V gene: TRBV7-2; J gene: TRBJ1-2; D gene: -; clone size: once; CDR3 DNA: TGTGCCAGCAGCTACTTACCAGGGCAGGATGGAGGCTACACCTTC; CDR3 protein: CASSYLPGQDGGYTF
V gene: TRBV19; J gene: TRBJ1-5; D gene: -; clone size: -; CDR3 DNA: TGTGCCAGTAGTCCCCAACGAGGACCGGGCTATAGCAATCAGCCCCAGCATTTT; CDR3 protein: CASSPQRGPGYSNQPQHF
V gene: TRBV10-2; J gene: TRBJ2-5; D gene: -; clone size: -; CDR3 DNA: TGCGCCAGCAGTTCACAGGGATGGGAGACCCAGTACTTC; CDR3 protein: CASSSQGWETQYF
V gene: TRBV5-4; J gene: TRBJ2-1; D gene: -; clone size: -; CDR3 DNA: TGTGCCAGCAGCTTGGGGGGGGACTCCTACAATGAGCAGTTCTTC; CDR3 protein: CASSLGGDSYNEQFF
V gene: TRBV5-5; J gene: TRBJ1-1; D gene: -; clone size: -; CDR3 DNA: TGTGCCAGCAGCTTCGGGGGGACTGAAGCTTTCTTT; CDR3 protein: CASSFGGTEAFF
V gene: TRBV6-6; J gene: TRBJ1-1; D gene: -; clone size: -; CDR3 DNA: TGTGCCAGCATTCCAAGATCGAACACTGAAGCTTTCTTT; CDR3 protein: CASIPRSNTEAFF
V gene: TRBV28; J gene: TRBJ1-3; D gene: -; clone size: few; CDR3 DNA: TGTGCCAGCAGTGACGATTACACCATATATTTT; CDR3 protein: CASSDDYTIYF